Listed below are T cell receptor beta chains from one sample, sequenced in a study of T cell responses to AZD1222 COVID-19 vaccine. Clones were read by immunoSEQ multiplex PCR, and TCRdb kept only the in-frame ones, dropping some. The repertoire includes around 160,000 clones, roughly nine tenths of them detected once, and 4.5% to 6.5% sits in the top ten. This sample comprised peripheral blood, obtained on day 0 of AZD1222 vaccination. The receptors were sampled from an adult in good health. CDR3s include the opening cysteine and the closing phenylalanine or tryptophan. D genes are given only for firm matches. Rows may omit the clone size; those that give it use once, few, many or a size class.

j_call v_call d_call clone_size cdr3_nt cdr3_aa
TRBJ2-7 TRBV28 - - TGTGCCAGCAGTTCCCCCCCTTCGCGCCCATCCTACGAGCAGTACTTC CASSSPPSRPSYEQYF
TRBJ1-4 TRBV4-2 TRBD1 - TGTGCCAGCAGCCGGGGACAGGCCTCAACTAATGAAAAACTGTTTTTT CASSRGQASTNEKLFF
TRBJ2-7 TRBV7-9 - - TGTGCCAGCAGCTTACATGGGGGCGAGCAGTACTTC CASSLHGGEQYF
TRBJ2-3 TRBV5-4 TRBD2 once TGTGCCAGCAGCTCACGGACTAGCCCAGATACGCAGTATTTT CASSSRTSPDTQYF
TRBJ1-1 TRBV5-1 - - TGCGCCAGCAGCTTAAGGTATAGCGGGTCCGGGACTGAAGCTTTCTTT CASSLRYSGSGTEAFF
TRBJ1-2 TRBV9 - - TGTGCCAGCAGCGTAGGCGAGGAAGATGGCTACACCTTC CASSVGEEDGYTF
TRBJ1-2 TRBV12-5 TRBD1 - TGTGCTAGTGGTTTTGGCAGGGGGGACGGCTACACCTTC CASGFGRGDGYTF
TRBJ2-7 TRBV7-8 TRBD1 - TGTGCCAGCAGCTTAGCCCCGGGACAGGTCGCCCTTTCTTACGAGCAGTACTTC CASSLAPGQVALSYEQYF
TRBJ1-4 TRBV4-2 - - TGTGCCAGCAGCCAAGGCAGGGGAGGGGCAACTAATGAAAAACTGTTTTTT CASSQGRGGATNEKLFF
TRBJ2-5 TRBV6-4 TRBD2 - TGTGCCAGCAGTCCGGTAGCGGGAGAGGAAGAGACCCAGTACTTC CASSPVAGEEETQYF
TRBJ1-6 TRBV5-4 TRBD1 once TGTGCCAGCAGTTTTGACAGGGACAATTCACCCCTCCACTTT CASSFDRDNSPLHF
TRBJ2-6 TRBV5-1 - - TGCGCCAGCAGCTCCTTCCTGACAGAGACTATTTCTGGGGCCAACGTCCTGACTTTC CASSSFLTETISGANVLTF
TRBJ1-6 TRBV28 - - TGTGCCCATAACAGTTTTTGGAGCTCCTATAATTCACCCCTCCACTTT CAHNSFWSSYNSPLHF
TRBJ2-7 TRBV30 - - TGTGCCTGGAGTGCGTACGGCGGGGAGCAGTACTTC CAWSAYGGEQYF
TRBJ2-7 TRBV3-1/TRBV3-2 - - TGTGCCAGCAGCCGGTGGACTACCTACGAGCAGTACTTC CASSRWTTYEQYF
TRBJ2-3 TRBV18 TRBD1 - TGTGCCAGCTCACGGGACAGGGGACGCACAGATACGCAGTATTTT CASSRDRGRTDTQYF
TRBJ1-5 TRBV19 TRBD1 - TGTGCCAGTAGTATCGGGACAGGCATCCAGCCCCAGCATTTT CASSIGTGIQPQHF
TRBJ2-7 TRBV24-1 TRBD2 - TGTGCCACTTACCCGGGACTAGCGGGATCCTCCTACGAGCAGTACTTC CATYPGLAGSSYEQYF
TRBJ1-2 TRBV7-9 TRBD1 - TGTGCCAGCAGCCCCCGGACAGGGTATGGCTATGGCTACACCTTC CASSPRTGYGYGYTF
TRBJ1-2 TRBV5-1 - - TGCGCCCGCAGCTTGGCCGAGGGGGGGTTCGTAGATGGCTACACCTTC CARSLAEGGFVDGYTF
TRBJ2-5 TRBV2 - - TGTGCCAGCAGTGCTGTCCCTCGGGTTACCCAGTACTTC CASSAVPRVTQYF
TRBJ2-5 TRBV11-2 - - TGTGCCAGCAGCTTAGGGCGGCGCCAGCCCAGGGGGACCCAGTACTTC CASSLGRRQPRGTQYF